These 21 T cell receptor beta chains were sequenced from one sample in a study of T cell responses to AZD1222 COVID-19 vaccine. Sequenced by immunoSEQ multiplex PCR; TCRdb stores in-frame clones only, minus some. Found here are about 120,000 clones, approximately 88% of them singletons; the top ten hold around 5%. This specimen was peripheral blood, taken on day 0 of AZD1222 vaccination. The receptors come from an adult in good health.

Notes on this clone: At one end the junction does not follow the germline gene, possibly because of a read error. The chain recombines TRBV7-7 with TRBJ2-5; 11 nucleotides match TRBD1. CDR1 is SSHAT and CDR2 is FNYEAQ in the germline V gene (reference sequence). This CDR3 spans 15 amino acids. Written as DNA, the CDR3 is TGTGCTAGCAGCGTCGGGACAGGGGGTGGAGAGACCCAGTACTTC. Protein product: CASSVGTGGGETQYF.

This rearrangement joins TRBV18 to TRBJ1-5; D gene unclear. CDR3 size: 15 residues. Germline CDR1 reads KGHSH; CDR2 reads LQKENI. Trimming removed 5 bases from V and 5 bases from J, with 16 bases in between. CDR3 bases: TGTGCCAGCTCAATCACCGGGAGTATCGATCAGCCCCAGCATTTT. Translation gives CASSITGSIDQPQHF. Filled out from reference TRBV18 and TRBJ1-5, the complete variable domain reads NAGVMQNPRHLVRRRGQEARLRCSPMKGHSHVYWYRQLPEEGLKFMVYLQKENIIDESGMPKERFSAEFPKEGPSILRIQQVVRGDSAAYFCASSITGSIDQPQHFGDGTRLSIL.

The V gene is TRBV19, the J gene TRBJ1-5; D might be TRBD1 (6 bases). The CDR3 totals 15 residues. From germline, CDR1 is LNHDA and CDR2 SQIVND (reference sequence). Trimming shortened V by 4 bases and J by 0 bases, and 10 bases separated the two germline ends. CDR3 sequence (DNA): TGTGCCAGTAGTACCGGACAGTATAGCAATCAGCCCCAGCATTTT. Protein product: CASSTGQYSNQPQHF.

The CDR3 region is CASTPAYGYTF. In DNA form, the CDR3 reads TGTGCCAGCACACCAGCCTATGGCTACACCTTC. The V gene is TRBV2, the J gene TRBJ1-2; unclear D gene. Trimming removed 7 bases from V and 4 bases from J, with 7 bases in between. There are 11 residues in the CDR3. From germline, CDR1 is SNHLY and CDR2 FYNNEI.

J is TRBJ2-1 and V is TRBV6-5, with D possibly being TRBD1 (6 bases). This CDR3 is built from 15 residues. V shed 10 bases and J shed 0 bases, with 16 bases lying between them. Germline V gives CDR1 MNHEY, CDR2 SVGAGI. CDR3 sequence (DNA): TGTGCCACCTACCGCGAAGGGGGCTCCTACAATGAGCAGTTCTTC. It is translated as CATYREGGSYNEQFF.

The gene calls are TRBV19 and TRBJ1-1; 7 positions match TRBD1. CDR3 length equals 14 residues. Unmatched junction bases numbered 9, after V lost 4 bases and J lost 7 bases. Looked up from germline, CDR1 is LNHDA and CDR2 is SQIVND (reference sequence). The CDR3 DNA reads TGTGCCAGTAGTACGGGACAGCAGTGGGTTGAAGCTTTCTTT. The encoded protein is CASSTGQQWVEAFF. Full variable domain (remainder filled in from reference TRBV19 and TRBJ1-1): DGGITQSPKYLFRKEGQNVTLSCEQNLNHDAMYWYRQDPGQGLRLIYYSQIVNDFQKGDIAEGYSVSREKKESFPLTVTSAQKNPTAFYLCASSTGQQWVEAFFGQGTRLTVV.

The chain employs TRBV5-1 and TRBJ2-3; possible D gene TRBD2, 5 bases. Germline CDR1 SGHRS, CDR2 YFSETQ. The V gene lost 1 base and the J gene lost 0 bases, with 6 bases spanning the gap. The CDR3 consists of 14 residues. The CDR3 sequence: CASSLWTSTDTQYF. As DNA, the CDR3 is TGCGCCAGCAGCTTGTGGACTAGCACAGATACGCAGTATTTT.

The genes are TRBV4-3 and TRBJ2-3, with TRBD2 matching 9 bases. From germline, CDR1 is LGHNA and CDR2 YSLEER. V trimming: 0 bases; J trimming: 5 bases; junction bases outside the gene matches: 18. The CDR3 consists of 20 residues. The DNA of the CDR3 is TGCGCCAGCAGCCAAGACCCTCCCCCAGCGGGGGGCATCTCTGTAGATACGCAGTATTTT. This translates into CASSQDPPPAGGISVDTQYF.

CDR3 residues: CASSKTGQEGPWSNQPQHF. CDR3 DNA: TGTGCCAGCAGTAAAACGGGGCAGGAGGGACCCTGGAGCAATCAGCCCCAGCATTTT. The rearrangement joins TRBV27 to TRBJ1-5; D might be TRBD1 (5 bases). This CDR3 has 19 amino acids. V dropped 5 bases and J dropped 1 base, with 24 bases sitting between them. Germline V gene data show CDR1 as MNHEY and CDR2 as SMNVEV (reference sequence).

To note about this clone: Other DNA sequences in this sample translate to the same CDR3. The gene calls are TRBV19 and TRBJ1-2, with D maybe TRBD1 (5 bases). V lost 5 bases and J 6 bases, leaving 10 bases between the germline ends. This CDR3 comprises 12 residues. The V gene's germline CDR1 is LNHDA and CDR2 SQIVND (reference sequence). CDR3 DNA sequence: TGTGCCAGTAGTCGCCAGGGTGATGGCTACACCTTC. Translated, it gives CASSRQGDGYTF. The full variable domain, its missing parts supplied by reference TRBV19 and TRBJ1-2, is DGGITQSPKYLFRKEGQNVTLSCEQNLNHDAMYWYRQDPGQGLRLIYYSQIVNDFQKGDIAEGYSVSREKKESFPLTVTSAQKNPTAFYLCASSRQGDGYTFGSGTRLTVV.

This chain links TRBV5-6 with TRBJ1-1; D is unclear. The CDR3 is made up of 14 amino acids. Germline assignment: CDR1 SGHDT and CDR2 YYEEEE. The ends were cut back, 4 bases at V and 5 bases at J, with 15 bases in the middle. The chain's CDR3 is CASSLISGLTEAFF. CDR3 DNA sequence: TGTGCCAGCAGCCTAATATCAGGATTAACTGAAGCTTTCTTT.

The J gene is TRBJ1-3, the V gene TRBV28; tentative D call: TRBD1 (5 bases). The CDR3 is made up of 15 amino acids. Looked up from germline, CDR1 is MDHEN and CDR2 is SYDVKM. Trimming shortened V by 2 bases and J by 0 bases, and 8 bases separated the two germline ends. CDR3 DNA sequence: TGTGCCAGCAGTTTAGGGGCGTACTCTGGAAACACCATATATTTT. Protein: CASSLGAYSGNTIYF.

The rearrangement uses TRBV18 and TRBJ2-2; 8 bases are shared with TRBD1. CDR3 size: 16 residues. Per germline, CDR1 KGHSH and CDR2 LQKENI. The junction had 10 bases not matched to a gene; V was cut back by 4 bases and J by 6 bases. CDR3 loop: CASSQQMDRDAGELFF. In DNA form, the CDR3 reads TGTGCCAGCTCACAACAGATGGACAGGGACGCCGGGGAGCTGTTTTTT.

The rearrangement joins TRBV7-2 to TRBJ2-4; 15 positions agree with TRBD2. With V trimmed by 5 bases and J by 11 bases, 7 bases remained unmatched. The CDR3 is 15 residues long. Germline-derived CDR1 and CDR2 are SGHTA and FQGNSA. Written as DNA, the CDR3 is TGTGCCAGCAGCCAGGGACTAGCGGGGGGCGTTTTTCAGTACTTC. Protein sequence: CASSQGLAGGVFQYF.

The CDR3 protein is CASGLSGNTIYF. The CDR3 bases are TGTGCCAGCGGGCTCTCTGGAAACACCATATATTTT. The gene calls are TRBV28 and TRBJ1-3; the D is unclear. The germline gives CDR1 MDHEN, CDR2 SYDVKM. This CDR3 has 12 residues. The V end lost 8 bases, the J end lost 0 bases, and 5 bases lay between the germline ends.

V and J are TRBV5-1 and TRBJ2-5; perhaps TRBD1 as D (6 bases). The CDR3 contains 14 residues. V was cut by 4 bases and J by 0 bases, with 10 bases left in between. Germline CDR1 SGHRS, CDR2 YFSETQ. As DNA, the CDR3 is TGCGCCAGCAGCACCGGACAGAACCAAGAGACCCAGTACTTC. Encoded protein: CASSTGQNQETQYF.

This chain joins TRBV3-1 (or the pseudogene TRBV3-2) and TRBJ1-1, with D perhaps matching TRBD1 (5 bases). Germline V gene lookup returns CDR1 LGHDT and CDR2 YNNKEL (reference sequence). Trimming shortened V by 4 bases and J by 7 bases, and 19 bases separated the two germline ends. The CDR3 consists of 15 residues. The CDR3 DNA reads TGTGCCAGCAGCCCGCAACAAGTTTCGGGGGGTGAAGCTTTCTTT. Protein: CASSPQQVSGGEAFF.

This clone showed up just once. The V and J genes are TRBV11-2 and TRBJ1-1; TRBD1 might be the D (6 bases). V was clipped by 0 bases and J by 3 bases, with 23 bases between them. Germline V gives CDR1 SGHAT, CDR2 FQNNGV. The CDR3 extends over 19 amino acids. In DNA form, the CDR3 reads TGTGCCAGCAGCTTAGATGGAAACTCAGGGGTAGGCAGGGACACTGAAGCTTTCTTT. Its translation: CASSLDGNSGVGRDTEAFF.

The chain couples TRBV5-1 to TRBJ2-2; D may be TRBD1 (5 bases). Germline V gene data show CDR1 as SGHRS and CDR2 as YFSETQ. V was trimmed by 4 bases and J by 5 bases, leaving 12 bases between them. The CDR3 has 14 amino acids. The CDR3 spells CASSPDIMTGELFF. Written as DNA, the CDR3 is TGCGCCAGCAGCCCGGACATTATGACCGGGGAGCTGTTTTTT.

J is TRBJ1-3 and V is TRBV4-1, with D possibly being TRBD1 (5 bases). Germline loops: CDR1 MGHRA, CDR2 YSYEKL. Trimming removed 1 base at V and 0 bases at J, with 10 bases between. The CDR3 has 16 amino acids. CDR3 loop: CASSQVPGPSGNTIYF. The CDR3 nucleotides are TGCGCCAGCAGCCAAGTACCAGGGCCCTCTGGAAACACCATATATTTT.

The V gene is TRBV21-1, the J gene TRBJ1-1; the table's D call TRBD1 went unverified against the DNA. TRBV21-1 has pseudogene status. The length of the CDR3 is 15 residues. In nucleotides, the CDR3 is TGTGCCAGCAGGGCCGACAGGGGTTGGTTCGGTGAAGCTTTCTTT. Its protein product is CASRADRGWFGEAFF.